This T cell receptor beta chain comes out of a study of blood T cells in healthy people across ages. This clonotype occurred a few times. Its antigen is currently unknown. Each sample yielded at least 6 million isolated PBMCs. A second roughly 6 to 12 cycle PCR used barcoded and J-beta primers. TCRdb itself ran the 5' RACE reads through MiXCR, one entry per CDR3 protein. Of over 1,200,000 distinct CDR3 sequences in the sample, approximately 60% are singletons; the top ten hold over 6.5%. Study-level points and caveats: The recorded TCR beta diversity per million T cells decreased in a roughly linear manner with age. Researchers judged that diversity estimates from one million T cells fell short of true values.

This CDR3 spans 13 amino acids. The clonotype comes from a man aged 18 to 30 in good health. V is TRBV12-3 or TRBV12-4 and J is TRBJ2-7; D unresolved. TRBJ2-5 matches the DNA end more closely, so the J call is doubtful. Sample: blood. The CDR3 coding sequence is TGTGCCAGCAGCGCGACTGATACGGAGACCCAGTACTTC. Amino acid sequence: CASSATDTETQYF.